This T cell receptor (beta chain) was sequenced in a study of blood T cell repertoires in COVID-19. Study-wide context: Sources were T cells, B-cell-depleted T cells, or PBMCs; the material itself was cDNA or gDNA.

The V gene's germline CDR1 is MNHNS and CDR2 SASEGT. CDR3 length: 16 residues. Trimming cost V 3 bases and J 9 bases; bases outside gene matches: 12. Generated by immunoSEQ multiplex PCR, the TCRdb table keeps only in-frame clones and is missing some. This sample has under 250,000 clones, with roughly 80% found just once. The clonotype originates from a woman between 65 and 79 years old with acute or convalescent COVID-19. Material: peripheral blood. V usage is TRBV6-1 and J usage is TRBJ2-1; 9 bases are shared with TRBD2. CDR3 residues: CASSDPPVSGRFEQFF. CDR3 coding DNA: TGTGCCAGCAGTGATCCCCCGGTTAGCGGGAGATTTGAGCAGTTCTTC.